Each of the 30 T cell receptor beta chains below was sequenced from the same sample in a study of blood T cell repertoires in COVID-19. TCRdb keeps only in-frame clones here, not all; method: immunoSEQ multiplex PCR. This sample yields approximately 450,000 clones, of which 75% to 90% are seen a single time; around 1.1% belongs to the top ten. The specimen sequenced was PBMCs or T cells enriched from blood (not recorded which). The receptors were gathered from a man aged 25-45 years who had recovered from COVID-19.

The V gene is TRBV10-2, the J gene TRBJ2-1, with D possibly TRBD2 on 6 matching bases. The V gene lost 5 bases and the J gene lost 5 bases, with 19 bases spanning the gap. The germline gives CDR1 WSHSY, CDR2 SAAADI. CDR3 length: 16 amino acids. The CDR3 DNA reads as TGCGCCAGCAGTATAGTACTAGCCCAAATCAACAATGAGCAGTTCTTC. It translates to CASSIVLAQINNEQFF.

V gene TRBV12-3 or TRBV12-4 combines with J gene TRBJ1-4; D not resolved. The CDR3 is 13 amino acids. V lost 1 base to trimming and J lost 7 bases, with 7 bases between them. CDR3 DNA sequence: TGTGCCAGCAGTTTAGGGGCAGCTGAAAAACTGTTTTTT. This sequence encodes CASSLGAAEKLFF.

This sequence joins TRBV4-1 and TRBJ2-3; 9 bases map to TRBD2. J lost 1 base, V lost 1 base, and 9 bases had no gene match. The CDR3 loop spans 18 amino acids. CDR1 is MGHRA, CDR2 YSYEKL, per germline. CDR3 amino acids: CASSQAPLAGLGTDTQYF. The CDR3 DNA sequence: TGCGCCAGCAGCCAAGCACCCCTAGCGGGATTGGGCACAGATACGCAGTATTTT.

The gene calls are TRBV5-1 and TRBJ1-1; D possibly corresponds to TRBD1 (5 bases). The CDR3 contains 14 residues. The V gene lost 1 base and the J gene lost 6 bases, with 13 bases spanning the gap. Germline V gene lookup returns CDR1 SGHRS and CDR2 YFSETQ. The CDR3 region has the DNA TGCGCCAGCAGCTTGAACCAGGGCGTCGCTGAAGCTTTCTTT. This codes for CASSLNQGVAEAFF.

The chain joins TRBV21-1 to TRBJ2-7; the table's D call of TRBD2 was not tested on the DNA. TRBV21-1 is tagged as a pseudogene. The CDR3 contains 15 residues. DNA of the CDR3: TGTGCCAGCAGCAAAGGAGGGGGAGGGACTGACGAGCAGTACTTC. Translated, it gives CASSKGGGGTDEQYF.

The V gene is TRBV19, the J gene TRBJ2-3; 10 bases match TRBD1. In germline, CDR1 is LNHDA, CDR2 SQIVND (reference sequence). The CDR3 length is 16 residues. V lost 5 bases and J lost 2; bases outside the gene matches: 7. The DNA for the CDR3 is TGTGCCAGTAGTCTCGGGACAGGGGTTATCACAGATACGCAGTATTTT. It codes for CASSLGTGVITDTQYF.

In this sample, this clone turned up once. The chain couples TRBV19 to TRBJ2-3; D remains ambiguous. V was pared by 3 bases and J by 1 base, with 8 bases between. Germline values: CDR1 LNHDA, CDR2 SQIVND (reference sequence). This CDR3 contains 14 residues. The CDR3 loop is CASSISAGTDTQYF. Written as DNA, the CDR3 is TGTGCCAGTAGTATTTCGGCGGGCACAGATACGCAGTATTTT.

The V gene is TRBV10-2, the J gene TRBJ2-3, with D unclear. The CDR3 contains 14 residues. V shed 6 bases and J shed 0 bases, with 10 bases lying between them. Germline V lookup: CDR1 WSHSY, CDR2 SAAADI. The DNA for the CDR3 is TGCGCCAGCAGACTCTTTCTTAGCACAGATACGCAGTATTTT. The encoded protein is CASRLFLSTDTQYF.

This clone was counted ten times or more. The V gene is TRBV10-1, the J gene TRBJ2-3; TRBD2 matches at 8 bases. CDR1 and CDR2 from the germline V gene are WNHNN and SYGVQD (reference sequence). With 6 bases clipped from V and 6 bases from J, the junction kept 8 bases outside the gene matches. CDR3 length: 14 amino acids. CDR3 coding DNA: TGCGCCAGCAGCCCGGGACTAGACCCCGATACGCAGTATTTT. Encoded protein: CASSPGLDPDTQYF.

The rearrangement joins TRBV7-8 to TRBJ2-2, with 11 bases matching TRBD2. Germline CDR1 and CDR2: SGHVS and FQNEAQ. This CDR3 has 17 residues. The ends lost 5 bases at V and 0 bases at J; junction bases unmatched: 5. The CDR3 reads CASSPGLADANTGELFF. In DNA, the CDR3 is TGTGCCAGCAGCCCGGGACTAGCGGATGCGAACACCGGGGAGCTGTTTTTT.

The chain combines TRBV2 with TRBJ2-7; TRBD1 agrees at 9 bases. Germline values: CDR1 SNHLY, CDR2 FYNNEI. The junction had 13 bases not matched to a gene; V was cut back by 4 bases and J by 0 bases. CDR3 length: 18 residues. CDR3 sequence (DNA): TGTGCCAGCAGTGGGGGACAGGGTATATGGGCAAGCTCCTACGAGCAGTACTTC. Amino acid sequence: CASSGGQGIWASSYEQYF. The full variable domain, in which reference TRBV2 and TRBJ2-7 provide the parts outside the CDR3, is EPEVTQTPSHQVTQMGQEVILRCVPISNHLYFYWYRQILGQKVEFLVSFYNNEISEKSEIFDDQFSVERPDGSNFTLKIRSTKLEDSAMYFCASSGGQGIWASSYEQYFGPGTRLTVT.

DNA for the CDR3: TGTGCCAGCAGCTTAGCGGGGTCGGGGACCGGGGAGCTGTTTTTT. Protein sequence: CASSLAGSGTGELFF. The V call is TRBV7-9, the J call TRBJ2-2; a weak D match, TRBD2 (5 bases). This CDR3 contains 15 residues. The germline V and J ends were trimmed by 0 bases and 5 bases, with 10 bases remaining between them. Germline CDR1 and CDR2: SEHNR and FQNEAQ (reference sequence).

The table lists this clone with a count of one. The chain combines TRBV10-2 with TRBJ1-2, with D hard to call. Trimming removed 3 bases at V and 5 bases at J, with 10 bases between. Germline V gene lookup returns CDR1 WSHSY and CDR2 SAAADI. The CDR3 covers 13 residues. As DNA, the CDR3 is TGCGCCAGCAGTGACAGGTCCGTATATGGCTACACCTTC. Amino acid sequence: CASSDRSVYGYTF.

This chain joins TRBV6-5 and TRBJ2-7; TRBD1 is a possible D gene (6 bases). Germline-derived CDR1 and CDR2 are MNHEY and SVGAGI. V was trimmed by 8 bases and J by 4 bases, leaving 9 bases between them. The CDR3 consists of 11 residues. Written as DNA, the CDR3 is TGTGCCAGCCGGGACAAGTACGAGCAGTACTTC. Encoded protein: CASRDKYEQYF.

This clone was picked up one time. The chain recombines TRBV5-6 with TRBJ2-1; 8 bases line up with TRBD2. Trimming cost V 4 bases and J 16 bases; bases outside gene matches: 19. CDR1 is SGHDT, CDR2 YYEEEE, per germline. The length of the CDR3 is 15 residues. CDR3 DNA: TGTGCCAGCAGCATAGGACGCCCTGCCGGGACTAGGATCTTCTTC. Translating it yields CASSIGRPAGTRIFF.

This clone was picked up one time. This CDR3 is CASSLAAGELFF. The CDR3, as DNA: TGTGCCAGCAGCTTAGCGGCAGGGGAGCTGTTTTTT. The rearrangement uses TRBV7-9 and TRBJ2-2; D unresolved. Germline V lookup: CDR1 SEHNR, CDR2 FQNEAQ (reference sequence). V was trimmed by 0 bases and J by 8 bases, leaving 4 bases between them. The CDR3 has 12 residues. The whole variable domain, filled in from reference TRBV7-9 and TRBJ2-2, reads DTGVSQNPRHKITKRGQNVTFRCDPISEHNRLYWYRQTLGQGPEFLTYFQNEAQLEKSRLLSDRFSAERPKGSFSTLEIQRTEQGDSAMYLCASSLAAGELFFGEGSRLTVL.

Turning to this clone: Other DNA sequences in this sample translate to the same CDR3. The chain employs TRBV27 and TRBJ1-1; D perhaps matches TRBD1 (6 bases). Germline loops: CDR1 MNHEY, CDR2 SMNVEV (reference sequence). This CDR3 spans 13 amino acids. Trimming took off 5 bases at V and 1 base at J, with 8 bases between the two ends. CDR3 in amino acids: CASSLGQNTEAFF. The CDR3 nucleotides are TGTGCCAGCAGTCTGGGACAGAACACTGAAGCTTTCTTT.

This clone was seen only once. The rearrangement joins TRBV27 to TRBJ1-2; weak D call: TRBD1 (5 bases). Looked up from germline, CDR1 is MNHEY and CDR2 is SMNVEV (reference sequence). The CDR3 runs 13 residues. V dropped 8 bases and J dropped 4 bases, with 14 bases sitting between them. CDR3 DNA: TGTGCCAGCGGCCTTCAGGGATCCTATGGCTACACCTTC. Its translation is CASGLQGSYGYTF.

The chain links TRBV9 to TRBJ2-3; 11 bases align to TRBD2. Losses at the gene ends were 4 bases for V and 6 bases for J; bases not matched to a gene: 1. Germline lookup yields CDR1 SGDLS and CDR2 YYNGEE. The CDR3 covers 13 residues. CDR3 region: CASSPSGGDTQYF. The DNA of the CDR3 is TGTGCCAGCAGCCCTAGCGGGGGGGATACGCAGTATTTT.

The genes are TRBV4-2 and TRBJ1-1; possibly TRBD1 for D (6 bases). The V end was cut by 4 bases, the J end by 1 base, with 10 bases between. CDR3 length: 14 residues. Germline V lookup: CDR1 LGHNA, CDR2 YNFKEQ. CDR3 coding DNA: TGTGCCAGCAGCCTCCTGGACAGGAACACTGAAGCTTTCTTT. Translating it yields CASSLLDRNTEAFF.

The V and J genes are TRBV12-3 or TRBV12-4 and TRBJ1-1, with 8 bases that match TRBD1. The CDR3 has 13 residues. V gave up 5 bases and J gave up 6 bases; unmatched junction bases: 5. The CDR3 sequence is CASSLIQGAEAFF. The CDR3 DNA sequence: TGTGCCAGCAGTCTTATACAGGGGGCTGAAGCTTTCTTT.

The rearrangement joins TRBV21-1 to TRBJ2-5; TRBD2, the table's D call, lacks a check against the DNA. TRBV21-1 is a recognized pseudogene. CDR3 length equals 12 residues. CDR3 amino acids: CASSKRGETQYF. As DNA, the CDR3 is TGTGCCAGCAGCAAAAGAGGGGAGACCCAGTACTTC.

V and J are TRBV19 and TRBJ2-1; 8 nucleotides match TRBD2. This CDR3 has 13 amino acids. Germline loops: CDR1 LNHDA, CDR2 SQIVND (reference sequence). V was clipped by 5 bases and J by 7 bases; unmatched bases: 4. The CDR3 loop is CASSLAGLNEQFF. The CDR3, as DNA: TGTGCCAGTAGTTTAGCGGGATTGAATGAGCAGTTCTTC. The whole variable domain, remainder taken from reference TRBV19 and TRBJ2-1, is DGGITQSPKYLFRKEGQNVTLSCEQNLNHDAMYWYRQDPGQGLRLIYYSQIVNDFQKGDIAEGYSVSREKKESFPLTVTSAQKNPTAFYLCASSLAGLNEQFFGPGTRLTVL.

Here the CDR3 DNA reads TGTGCCAGCAGTTCCACAGGGGAAGGGGAAAAACTGTTTTTT. This gives the protein CASSSTGEGEKLFF. The rearrangement joins TRBV28 to TRBJ1-4, with 7 bases identical to TRBD1. Per the germline V gene, CDR1 is MDHEN and CDR2 is SYDVKM. The length of the CDR3 is 14 residues. After removal of 4 bases from V and 8 bases from J, the junction contained 7 bases not matched to a gene.

V usage is TRBV19 and J usage is TRBJ1-4; possible D gene TRBD1, 5 bases. V dropped 7 bases and J dropped 2 bases, with 23 bases sitting between them. There are 18 residues in the CDR3. In germline, CDR1 is LNHDA, CDR2 SQIVND (reference sequence). As DNA, the CDR3 is TGTGCCAGTACCACAGCCGGCAGGGCGAGTGTCACTAATGAAAAACTGTTTTTT. Translating it yields CASTTAGRASVTNEKLFF.

Details on this clone: The same CDR3 can be traced to other DNA sequences in this sample. The CDR3 sequence: CASSPGTGNQPQHF. The CDR3 nucleotides are TGTGCCAGCTCCCCCGGGACAGGGAACCAGCCCCAGCATTTT. The chain carries TRBV18 and TRBJ1-5; 9 bases line up with TRBD1. The germline CDR1 and CDR2 sequences are KGHSH and LQKENI. This CDR3 spans 14 amino acids. J lost 7 bases, V lost 6 bases, and 7 bases had no gene match.

A note on this clone: An end of the junction differs from the germline gene, which may be a read error. The chain combines TRBV4-1 with TRBJ2-1; tentative D call: TRBD2 (5 bases). The CDR3 length is 17 residues. Germline values: CDR1 MGHRA, CDR2 YSYEKL. CDR3 loop: CASSLGGGSPSYNKQFF. CDR3 sequence (DNA): TGCGCCAGCAGCCTCGGAGGAGGCTCCCCTTCCTACAATAAGCAGTTCTTC.

V and J are TRBV7-6 and TRBJ2-1; TRBD2 aligns across 8 bases. The CDR3 is 18 residues long. V was clipped by 5 bases and J by 3 bases; unmatched bases: 15. Germline loops: CDR1 SGHVS, CDR2 FNYEAQ. In nucleotides, the CDR3 is TGTGCCAGCAGCCTCGTGGGGGCGCAGCGGGGGAGCTACAATGAGCAGTTCTTC. It codes for CASSLVGAQRGSYNEQFF.

The chain combines TRBV5-1 with TRBJ1-3, with TRBD1 matching over 7 bases. Looked up from germline, CDR1 is SGHRS and CDR2 is YFSETQ. The CDR3 is 15 residues long. The J segment lost 0 bases and the V segment lost 0 bases, leaving 0 bases of the junction unmatched. The CDR3 DNA reads as TGCGCCAGCAGCTTGGCAGGGGGCTCTGGAAACACCATATATTTT. This codes for CASSLAGGSGNTIYF.

This chain joins TRBV5-1 and TRBJ2-7, with a weak D call TRBD1 (5 bases). V lost 4 bases to trimming and J lost 5 bases, with 16 bases between them. Per germline, CDR1 SGHRS and CDR2 YFSETQ. The CDR3 runs to 14 residues. Here the CDR3 DNA reads TGCGCCAGCAGCCAGCAGGGAAGGGGCGACGAGCAGTACTTC. It specifies CASSQQGRGDEQYF.